Many counts were recorded for the clone carrying this T cell receptor beta chain. The antigen remains unidentified. The germline V gene has CDR1 MNHEY and CDR2 SVGEGT. This CDR3 is built from 16 residues. Trimming removed 0 bases from V and 0 bases from J, with 12 bases in between. Amplification of TCR alpha and beta CDR3 regions from RNA used iRepertoire nested multiplex PCR. In TCRdb, the multiplex PCR reads were re-called with MiXCR into one record per CDR3 protein. Of fewer than 250,000 distinct CDR3 sequences detected, about 31% appear once; the ten largest clones hold 20%. The record originates from a study of glioma-infiltrating T cells. Overall study results and limits: Tissue-blood divergence was below expectation in non-neoplastic patients, above in gliomas.

This chain links TRBV6-2 or TRBV6-3 with TRBJ2-7; D uncertain. The specimen sequenced was glioma tissue, nonneoplastic brain tissue, or PBMCs (not recorded which). The sequence came from a human donor with low-grade glioma or glioblastoma, undergoing nonglioma brain surgery, or in good health (not recorded which). The DNA of the CDR3 is TGTGCCAGCAGTTACTCGGACGCGACGCCCTCCTACGAGCAGTACTTC. Its translation is CASSYSDATPSYEQYF.